The 22 T cell receptor beta chains presented below share a single source sample, sequenced in a study of blood T cell repertoires in COVID-19 (dated by TCRdb to 2020 to 2021). Library generation was performed with the immunoSEQ multiplex PCR assay. This immuneACCESS table, as held by TCRdb, lists in-frame sequences with V and J called but not all clones. Of the missing ones, under half trace to an unresolved V gene in checked studies; the others have no known cause. In all, the sample holds about 240,000 clones, and 80% to 85% of those were seen once. In total, the top ten clones hold around 3.4% of the sample. What was sequenced was peripheral blood. These receptors were taken from a woman younger than 30 with acute or convalescent COVID-19.

The chain is built from TRBV28 and TRBJ2-7; weak D call: TRBD2 (7 bases). From germline, CDR1 is MDHEN and CDR2 SYDVKM. The CDR3 runs 14 residues. V dropped 7 bases and J dropped 2 bases, with 15 bases sitting between them. The CDR3 region is CASNLRGGTYEQYF. The CDR3 DNA is TGTGCCAGCAACTTAAGGGGGGGAACCTACGAGCAGTACTTC. Together with reference TRBV28 and TRBJ2-7, the CDR3 gives the full variable domain: DVKVTQSSRYLVKRTGEKVFLECVQDMDHENMFWYRQDPGLGLRLIYFSYDVKMKEKGDIPEGYSVSREKKERFSLILESASTNQTSMYLCASNLRGGTYEQYFGPGTRLTVT.

This clone was seen just once. The rearrangement links TRBV25-1 to TRBJ1-4; TRBD1 matches 8 bases. Trimming took 2 bases from V and 7 from J; bases not matched to a gene: 6. This CDR3 is 15 amino acids long. Germline CDR1 MGHDK, CDR2 SYGVNS. The CDR3: CASSEPTGGIEKLFF. CDR3 DNA sequence: TGTGCCAGCAGTGAACCCACAGGGGGAATTGAAAAACTGTTTTTT.

The chain's CDR3 is CASSLGGRLDTQYF. The DNA for the CDR3 is TGTGCCAGCAGCTTAGGAGGGCGGTTAGATACGCAGTATTTT. This chain joins TRBV7-8 and TRBJ2-3, with D possibly being TRBD2 (5 bases). Trimming shortened V by 1 base and J by 5 bases, and 10 bases separated the two germline ends. The CDR3 is 14 residues long. Germline V gene data show CDR1 as SGHVS and CDR2 as FQNEAQ.

The chain joins TRBV5-4 to TRBJ2-1; 8 bases are a match to TRBD2. The CDR3 extends over 15 amino acids. The germline V gene has CDR1 SGHNT and CDR2 YYREEE (reference sequence). The trim removed 0 bases at V and 3 bases at J, leaving 2 bases unmatched. For the CDR3, the DNA is TGTGCCAGCAGCTTGGGGGGACTAGTCTACAATGAGCAGTTCTTC. Its protein product is CASSLGGLVYNEQFF.

The rearrangement uses TRBV12-5 and TRBJ2-5, with D possibly matching TRBD1 (6 bases). Germline CDR1 LGHNT, CDR2 FRNRAP. The CDR3 contains 13 residues. The V gene lost 3 bases and the J gene lost 2 bases, with 7 bases spanning the gap. CDR3 region: CASGFGQQETQYF. CDR3 DNA sequence: TGTGCTAGTGGTTTTGGACAGCAAGAGACCCAGTACTTC. The full variable domain, in which reference TRBV12-5 and TRBJ2-5 provide the parts outside the CDR3, is DARVTQTPRHKVTEMGQEVTMRCQPILGHNTVFWYRQTMMQGLELLAYFRNRAPLDDSGMPKDRFSAEMPDATLATLKIQPSEPRDSAVYFCASGFGQQETQYFGPGTRLLVL.

CDR3 sequence: CASSSGVSGANVLTF. The CDR3, as DNA: TGTGCCAGCAGCTCCGGGGTTTCTGGGGCCAACGTCCTGACTTTC. The rearrangement uses TRBV4-2 and TRBJ2-6; D might be TRBD2 (5 bases). Germline V gene lookup returns CDR1 LGHNA and CDR2 YNFKEQ. CDR3 length: 15 residues. V lost 5 bases to trimming and J lost 1 base, with 9 bases between them.

The V call is TRBV6-5, the J call TRBJ2-7; 9 bases map to TRBD2. Germline V lookup: CDR1 MNHEY, CDR2 SVGAGI. With V trimmed by 8 bases and J by 4 bases, 6 bases remained unmatched. The CDR3 sequence is 13 residues long. The CDR3 DNA reads TGTGCCAGCGGAGTAGCGGGAGCATACGAGCAGTACTTC. Amino acids: CASGVAGAYEQYF.

The genes are TRBV6-5 and TRBJ2-1; D gene uncertain. Germline CDR1 MNHEY, CDR2 SVGAGI. The CDR3 loop spans 14 amino acids. V was clipped by 2 bases and J by 3 bases, with 8 bases between them. The CDR3 DNA sequence: TGTGCCAGCAGTTACGTGGGCAGCTACAATGAGCAGTTCTTC. Translation gives CASSYVGSYNEQFF.

V gene TRBV14 combines with J gene TRBJ2-6; tentative D call: TRBD1 (6 bases). The germline V gene encodes CDR1 SGHDN and CDR2 FVKESK. This CDR3 region has 16 residues. V was shortened by 3 bases and J by 2 bases, with 11 bases between the two germline ends. The CDR3 DNA sequence: TGTGCCAGCAGCCACGTCAGGGGCGCTGGGGCCAACGTCCTGACTTTC. Protein sequence: CASSHVRGAGANVLTF.

The chain recombines TRBV29-1 with TRBJ1-1; 7 nucleotides align to TRBD1. This CDR3 contains 16 residues. Germline trimming cut 4 bases from V and 4 bases from J; bases unmatched to any gene: 15. Germline V gene data show CDR1 as SQVTM and CDR2 as ANQGSEA. Here the CDR3 DNA reads TGCAGCGTTGCTCCCCACGGGAGACAGGGATTCACTGAAGCTTTCTTT. As protein: CSVAPHGRQGFTEAFF.

The genes are TRBV28 and TRBJ1-2; TRBD1 might be the D (6 bases). Trimming shortened V by 6 bases and J by 4 bases, and 12 bases separated the two germline ends. CDR1 and CDR2 from the germline V gene are MDHEN and SYDVKM. The CDR3 contains 13 residues. Here the CDR3 reads CASRERGSYGYTF. CDR3 coding DNA: TGTGCCAGCAGAGAAAGGGGGAGCTATGGCTACACCTTC.

The chain carries TRBV9 and TRBJ2-3; D is ambiguous. This CDR3 is 14 amino acids long. The germline V gene encodes CDR1 SGDLS and CDR2 YYNGEE. The ends were cut back, 0 bases at V and 3 bases at J, with 8 bases in the middle. Here the CDR3 DNA reads TGTGCCAGCAGCGTAGGGGCGTTGACAGATACGCAGTATTTT. The encoded protein is CASSVGALTDTQYF.

V usage is TRBV27 and J usage is TRBJ1-2; 10 nucleotides align to TRBD1. This CDR3 region has 14 residues. V lost 5 bases to trimming and J lost 6 bases; unmatched junction nucleotides: 6. Per the germline V gene, CDR1 is MNHEY and CDR2 is SMNVEV (reference sequence). The CDR3 region is CASSRDRGFDGYTF. CDR3 DNA sequence: TGTGCCAGCAGTAGGGACAGGGGATTTGATGGCTACACCTTC.

The gene calls are TRBV27 and TRBJ1-3; no definite D call. Germline loops: CDR1 MNHEY, CDR2 SMNVEV (reference sequence). This CDR3 region has 13 residues. V lost 5 bases, J lost 0 bases, and 5 bases lay in between. CDR3: CASSPRSGNTIYF. Written as DNA, the CDR3 is TGTGCCAGCAGTCCGCGCTCTGGAAACACCATATATTTT.

The chain recombines TRBV6-6 with TRBJ1-4, with 7 bases matching TRBD1. The CDR3 totals 14 residues. Losses at the gene ends were 6 bases for V and 3 bases for J; bases not matched to a gene: 4. CDR1 and CDR2 from the germline V gene are MNHNY and SVGAGI (reference sequence). The CDR3 loop reads CASSLTGANEKLFF. Written as DNA, the CDR3 is TGTGCCAGCAGCCTTACAGGGGCTAATGAAAAACTGTTTTTT.

The chain joins TRBV7-8 to TRBJ2-5; TRBD2 matches 7 bases. Trimming took 2 bases from V and 5 from J; bases not matched to a gene: 17. Per germline, CDR1 SGHVS and CDR2 FQNEAQ. The CDR3 has 18 amino acids. In DNA, the CDR3 is TGTGCCAGCAGCTTATGGTCTGCGGGAGCCGGGAGTATGGAGACCCAGTACTTC. It is translated as CASSLWSAGAGSMETQYF.

This chain uses TRBV5-1 with TRBJ2-1; D may be TRBD2 (6 bases). The V end was cut by 3 bases, the J end by 8 bases, with 15 bases between. The V gene's germline CDR1 is SGHRS and CDR2 YFSETQ. The CDR3 is 14 amino acids. CDR3 sequence reads: CASSWTTSSDEQFF. Written as DNA, the CDR3 is TGCGCCAGCAGCTGGACCACCTCTAGCGATGAGCAGTTCTTC.

The J gene is TRBJ2-7, the V gene TRBV19; 7 bases match TRBD2. The CDR3 spans 15 residues. Germline loops: CDR1 LNHDA, CDR2 SQIVND (reference sequence). The trim removed 9 bases at V and 4 bases at J, leaving 15 bases unmatched. CDR3 region: CASRTLGGSGYEQYF. The CDR3 DNA sequence: TGTGCCAGCCGGACCTTGGGCGGGAGCGGATACGAGCAGTACTTC.

This clone was recorded a few times. The V gene is TRBV5-1, the J gene TRBJ2-3, with 14 bases lining up with TRBD2. The CDR3 contains 19 residues. V was pared by 5 bases and J by 3 bases, with 14 bases of the junction left unmatched. Germline CDR1 and CDR2: SGHRS and YFSETQ. DNA for the CDR3: TGCGCCAGCAGGTACTCCCCGGGACTAGCGGGAGTAAGGACAGATACGCAGTATTTT. Translation gives CASRYSPGLAGVRTDTQYF.

The rearrangement uses TRBV7-2 and TRBJ1-2, with no clear D. Germline lookup yields CDR1 SGHTA and CDR2 FQGNSA. V gave up 5 bases and J gave up 7 bases, with 17 bases separating them. The CDR3 length is 14 residues. CDR3 amino acids: CASSHPNGGSGYTF. CDR3 DNA sequence: TGTGCCAGCAGCCACCCCAACGGAGGGAGTGGCTACACCTTC.

In regard to this clone: Other DNA sequences in the same sample also yield this CDR3. The gene calls are TRBV11-2 and TRBJ1-1; D is uncertain. The CDR3 sequence is 12 residues long. In germline, CDR1 is SGHAT, CDR2 FQNNGV. V was trimmed by 1 base and J by 3 bases, leaving 3 bases between them. The CDR3, as DNA: TGTGCCAGCAGCTTAGCGTACACTGAAGCTTTCTTT. Residues: CASSLAYTEAFF.

The V call is TRBV28, the J call TRBJ2-5; TRBD2 matches at 10 bases. The CDR3 covers 18 residues. V lost 5 bases to trimming and J lost 7 bases; unmatched junction nucleotides: 19. CDR1 MDHEN and CDR2 SYDVKM come from the germline V gene. The CDR3 region is CASSPRLAGAWRGWTQYF. The CDR3 region has the DNA TGTGCCAGCAGTCCTCGCCTAGCGGGAGCCTGGAGGGGATGGACCCAGTACTTC.